What follows are 13 T cell receptor beta chains derived from one specimen sequenced in a study of blood T cells in healthy people across ages. Through a sample-barcoded 5' primer and a J-beta primer mix, a second PCR was run for roughly 6 to 11 cycles. TCRdb processed the 5' RACE reads anew with MiXCR; each CDR3 protein has one entry. The sample yields more than 900,000 distinct CDR3 sequences, approximately 26% seen once. The same sample was also studied in work on T cells of mothers and their children.

The sequencing input was blood. These receptors originate from a girl aged 2 to 9 in good health.

The CDR3: CASSVAGNRDEQYF. CDR3 coding DNA: TGTGCCAGCAGCGTAGCAGGGAATCGCGACGAGCAGTACTTC. The V and J genes are TRBV9 and TRBJ2-5; a possible D gene is TRBD1 (5 bases). The J call may not be correct, given that the DNA end is closer to TRBJ2-7. CDR1 SGDLS and CDR2 YYNGEE come from the germline V gene. There are 14 residues in the CDR3.

The V call is TRBV20-1, the J call TRBJ2-3; weak D call: TRBD1 (5 bases). Trimming left V 6 bases short and J 1 base short, with 17 bases between. This CDR3 comprises 15 residues. Germline CDR1 DFQATT, CDR2 SNEGSKA (reference sequence). This CDR3 reads CSAAGQGMGTDTQYF. The DNA of the CDR3 is TGCAGTGCCGCAGGGCAGGGTATGGGCACAGATACGCAGTATTTT.

This chain connects TRBV12-3 or TRBV12-4 to TRBJ1-2, with a tentative D call TRBD1 (5 bases). Deletions cut 5 bases from V and 6 bases from J, with 16 bases between. This CDR3 has 14 amino acids. In DNA, the CDR3 is TGTGCCAGCAGTCCCCCGACGGGACTCCATGGCTACACCTTC. It yields the protein CASSPPTGLHGYTF.

This clonotype was counted between two and nine times. This chain uses TRBV7-2 with TRBJ2-1, with 8 bases identical to TRBD2. V trimming: 5 bases; J trimming: 2 bases; junction bases outside the gene matches: 11. The CDR3 loop spans 17 amino acids. CDR1 is SGHTA, CDR2 FQGNSA, per germline. This chain's CDR3 is CASSPRTSRFTYNEQFF. DNA for the CDR3: TGTGCCAGCAGCCCCCGGACTAGCCGGTTTACCTACAATGAGCAGTTCTTC.

CDR3 bases: TGTGCCAGCAGCTTCCGGGGGAGGATTTCGACAGATACGCAGTATTTT. Protein product: CASSFRGRISTDTQYF. This chain joins TRBV7-9 and TRBJ2-3; possible D gene TRBD2, 6 bases. Trimming removed 3 bases at V and 3 bases at J, with 16 bases between. This CDR3 region has 16 residues. Germline assignment: CDR1 SEHNR and CDR2 FQNEAQ (reference sequence).

This chain uses TRBV20-1 with TRBJ2-3, with D perhaps matching TRBD1 (6 bases). V was trimmed by 3 bases and J by 4 bases, leaving 14 bases between them. The CDR3 runs to 14 residues. From germline, CDR1 is DFQATT and CDR2 SNEGSKA (reference sequence). This CDR3 is CSASGRGLADTQYF. The CDR3 bases are TGCAGTGCTAGTGGCAGGGGATTAGCAGATACGCAGTATTTT.

The J gene is TRBJ1-1, the V gene TRBV6-5; unclear D gene. CDR1 MNHEY and CDR2 SVGAGI come from the germline V gene. V dropped 7 bases and J dropped 1 base, with 16 bases sitting between them. The CDR3 has 15 residues. The CDR3 protein is CASTPGGRENTEAFF. The CDR3 coding sequence is TGTGCCAGCACCCCCGGAGGACGGGAGAACACTGAAGCTTTCTTT.

This clonotype was detected a few times. The chain couples TRBV7-8 to TRBJ1-5, with a tentative D call TRBD1 (5 bases). The V end lost 1 base, the J end lost 4 bases, and 14 bases lay between the germline ends. The germline gives CDR1 SGHVS, CDR2 FQNEAQ. The length of the CDR3 is 16 residues. The CDR3 is CASSLDRLGLNQPQHF. The CDR3 DNA reads as TGTGCCAGCAGCTTAGACAGGTTGGGCCTTAATCAGCCCCAGCATTTT.

This sequence joins TRBV5-1 and TRBJ1-5; 7 positions match TRBD1. J lost 4 bases, V lost 2 bases, and 6 bases had no gene match. CDR1 and CDR2 (germline): SGHRS, YFSETQ. The CDR3 runs to 15 residues. The CDR3 coding sequence is TGCGCCAGCAGCTTAACCGGGACAGCTAATCAGCCCCAGCATTTT. Protein product: CASSLTGTANQPQHF.

This clonotype was seen only a few times. The chain recombines TRBV5-5 with TRBJ2-3; a weak D match, TRBD2 (6 bases). Germline V gene lookup returns CDR1 SGHKS and CDR2 YYEKEE (reference sequence). The CDR3 extends over 16 amino acids. With 0 bases removed from V and 7 bases from J, the gap between germline ends came to 18 bases. The CDR3: CASSLVGGPPFNTQYF. The CDR3 DNA follows: TGTGCCAGCAGCTTGGTGGGGGGACCCCCCTTTAATACGCAGTATTTT.

The chain employs TRBV4-3 and TRBJ1-4; unclear D gene. The CDR3 is made up of 14 amino acids. V lost 1 base, J lost 8 bases, and 11 bases lay in between. Germline CDR1 and CDR2: LGHNA and YSLEER. The CDR3 DNA is TGCGCCAGCAGCCAAGTGGAGGGAGGCGAAAAACTGTTTTTT. Translating gives CASSQVEGGEKLFF.

The chain joins TRBV4-1 to TRBJ1-2; no reliable D call. CDR1 and CDR2 from the germline V gene are MGHRA and YSYEKL. The CDR3 extends over 15 amino acids. Trimming removed 0 bases from V and 0 bases from J, with 8 bases in between. In DNA, the CDR3 is TGCGCCAGCAGCCAAGATATCGAGGCTAACTATGGCTACACCTTC. It yields the protein CASSQDIEANYGYTF.

The J gene is TRBJ1-4, the V gene TRBV11-2; 8 positions match TRBD1. J gave up 4 bases and V 1 base, and 17 bases lay outside the gene matches. The CDR3 consists of 20 residues. Germline CDR1 reads SGHAT; CDR2 reads FQNNGV. The CDR3 loop is CASSLGGATGTGGFNEKLFF. The CDR3 DNA is TGTGCCAGCAGCTTAGGAGGGGCGACGGGGACAGGCGGATTTAATGAAAAACTGTTTTTT.